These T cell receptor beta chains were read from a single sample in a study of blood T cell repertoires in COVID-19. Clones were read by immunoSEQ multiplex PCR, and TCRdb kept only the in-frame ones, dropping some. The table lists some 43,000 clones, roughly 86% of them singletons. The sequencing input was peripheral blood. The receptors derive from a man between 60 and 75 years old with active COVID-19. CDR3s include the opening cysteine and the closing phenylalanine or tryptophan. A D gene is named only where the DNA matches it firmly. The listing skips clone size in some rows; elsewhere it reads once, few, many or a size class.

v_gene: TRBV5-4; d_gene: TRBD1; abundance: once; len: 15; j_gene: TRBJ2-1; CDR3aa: CASSSGDRGYNEQFF; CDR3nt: TGTGCCAGCAGCTCTGGGGACAGGGGATACAATGAGCAGTTCTTC
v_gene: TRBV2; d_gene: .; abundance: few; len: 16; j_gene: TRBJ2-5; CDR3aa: CASSARGRLNQETQYF; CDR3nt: TGTGCCAGCAGTGCGCGGGGGCGCCTAAACCAAGAGACCCAGTACTTC
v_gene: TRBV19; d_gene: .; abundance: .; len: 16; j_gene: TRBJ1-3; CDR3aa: CASSSPGAYSGNTIYF; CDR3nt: TGTGCCAGTAGTAGTCCAGGGGCCTACTCTGGAAACACCATATATTTT
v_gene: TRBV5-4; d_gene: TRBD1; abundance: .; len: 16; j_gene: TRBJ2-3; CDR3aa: CASSLVGDRALITQYF; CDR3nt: TGTGCCAGCAGCTTGGTGGGGGACAGGGCCTTAATTACGCAGTATTTT
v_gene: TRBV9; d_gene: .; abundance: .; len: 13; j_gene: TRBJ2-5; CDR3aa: CASSEGGQQTQYF; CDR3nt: TGTGCCAGCAGCGAGGGGGGGCAGCAGACCCAGTACTTC
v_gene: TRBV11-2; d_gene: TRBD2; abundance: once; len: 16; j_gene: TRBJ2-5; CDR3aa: CASSLGGLAVQETQYF; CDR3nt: TGTGCCAGCAGCTTAGGGGGACTAGCGGTTCAAGAGACCCAGTACTTC
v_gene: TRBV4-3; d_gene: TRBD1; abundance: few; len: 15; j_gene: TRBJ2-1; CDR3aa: CASSQPGQGEVGQFF; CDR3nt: TGCGCCAGCAGCCAGCCGGGACAGGGGGAAGTTGGGCAGTTCTTC
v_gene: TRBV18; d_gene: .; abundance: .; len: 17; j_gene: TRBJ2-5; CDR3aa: CASSPPMSGTLQETQYF; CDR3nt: TGTGCCAGCTCACCACCGATGTCCGGGACACTCCAAGAGACCCAGTACTTC
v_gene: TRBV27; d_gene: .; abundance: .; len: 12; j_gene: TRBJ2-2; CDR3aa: CASCSVGGELFF; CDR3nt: TGTGCCAGCTGCTCGGTTGGCGGGGAGCTGTTTTTT
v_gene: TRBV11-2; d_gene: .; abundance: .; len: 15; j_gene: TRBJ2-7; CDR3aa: CASSSPRYSPYEQYF; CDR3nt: TGTGCCAGCAGCTCACCCCGGTACTCGCCCTACGAGCAGTACTTC
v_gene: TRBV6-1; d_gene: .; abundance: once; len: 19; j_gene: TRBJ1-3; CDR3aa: CASSDGTPTRPSSGNTIYF; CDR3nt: TGTGCCAGCAGTGACGGGACACCGACCCGCCCGAGCTCTGGAAACACCATATATTTT
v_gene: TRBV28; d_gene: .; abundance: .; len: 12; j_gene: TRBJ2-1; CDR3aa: CASRSQNNEQFF; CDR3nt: TGTGCCAGCAGAAGTCAGAACAATGAGCAGTTCTTC
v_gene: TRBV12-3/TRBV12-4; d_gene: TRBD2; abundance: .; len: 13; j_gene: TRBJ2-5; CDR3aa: CASSWSGGETQYF; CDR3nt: TGTGCCAGCAGTTGGTCGGGGGGAGAGACCCAGTACTTC
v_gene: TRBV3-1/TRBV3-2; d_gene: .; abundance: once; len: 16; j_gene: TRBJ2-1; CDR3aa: CASSQGGTVVQGEQFF; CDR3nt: TGTGCCAGCAGCCAAGGAGGGACTGTTGTTCAGGGTGAGCAGTTCTTC
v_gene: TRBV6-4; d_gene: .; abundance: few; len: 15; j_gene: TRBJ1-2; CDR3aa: CASSVTMDRGDGYTF; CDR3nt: TGTGCCAGCAGTGTCACTATGGACCGGGGGGATGGCTACACCTTC
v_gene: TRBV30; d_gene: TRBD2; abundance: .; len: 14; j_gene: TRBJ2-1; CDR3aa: CAWSLSGRIDEQFF; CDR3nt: TGTGCCTGGAGTCTTAGCGGGAGAATAGATGAGCAGTTCTTC
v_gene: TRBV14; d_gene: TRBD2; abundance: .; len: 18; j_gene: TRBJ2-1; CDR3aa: CASSPYNRASGRYNEQFF; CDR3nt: TGTGCCAGCAGCCCTTACAACCGGGCTAGCGGGAGATACAATGAGCAGTTCTTC
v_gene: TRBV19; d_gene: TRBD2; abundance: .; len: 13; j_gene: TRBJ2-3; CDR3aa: CASTTSAGDTQYF; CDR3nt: TGTGCCAGTACGACTAGCGCGGGTGATACGCAGTATTTT
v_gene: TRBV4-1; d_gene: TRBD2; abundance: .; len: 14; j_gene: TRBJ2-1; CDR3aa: CASSQPTRGNEQFF; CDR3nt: TGCGCCAGCAGCCAACCGACGCGGGGGAATGAGCAGTTCTTC
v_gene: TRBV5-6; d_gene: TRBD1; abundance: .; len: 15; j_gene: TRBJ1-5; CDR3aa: CASSPGTGGIEPQHF; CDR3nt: TGTGCCAGCAGCCCCGGGACAGGGGGCATTGAGCCCCAGCATTTT
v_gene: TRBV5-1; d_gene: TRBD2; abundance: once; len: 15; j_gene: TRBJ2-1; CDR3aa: CASSLGTSVDNEQFF; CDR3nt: TGCGCCAGCAGCTTGGGGACTAGCGTCGACAATGAGCAGTTCTTC
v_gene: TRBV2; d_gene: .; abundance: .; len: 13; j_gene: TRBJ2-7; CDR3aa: CASSGSRLYEQYF; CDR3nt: TGTGCCAGCAGTGGAAGCAGGTTGTACGAGCAGTACTTC
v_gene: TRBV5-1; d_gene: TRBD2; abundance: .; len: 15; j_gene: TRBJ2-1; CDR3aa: CASSSMTSGANEQFF; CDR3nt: TGCGCCAGCAGCTCGATGACTAGCGGGGCGAATGAGCAGTTCTTC
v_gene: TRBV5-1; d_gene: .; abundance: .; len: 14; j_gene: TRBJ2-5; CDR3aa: CASSLAGQEETQYF; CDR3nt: TGCGCCAGCAGCTTGGCGGGACAAGAAGAGACCCAGTACTTC
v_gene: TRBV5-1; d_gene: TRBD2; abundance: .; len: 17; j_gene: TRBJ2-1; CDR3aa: CASSLEGTSGGVDEQFF; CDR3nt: TGCGCCAGCAGCTTGGAGGGCACTAGCGGGGGGGTGGATGAGCAGTTCTTC
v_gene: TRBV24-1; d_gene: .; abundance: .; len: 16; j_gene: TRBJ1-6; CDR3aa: CATSDLRGSGDSPLHF; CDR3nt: TGTGCCACCAGTGATTTGCGGGGTAGTGGTGATTCACCCCTCCACTTT
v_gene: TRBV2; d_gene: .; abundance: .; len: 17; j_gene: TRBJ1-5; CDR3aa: CASSEGAGVYSNQPQHF; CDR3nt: TGTGCCAGCAGTGAAGGGGCAGGGGTCTATAGCAATCAGCCCCAGCATTTT
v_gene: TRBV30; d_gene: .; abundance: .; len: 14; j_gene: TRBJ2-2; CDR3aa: CAWRAEDNTGELFF; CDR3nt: TGTGCCTGGAGGGCGGAAGATAACACCGGGGAGCTGTTTTTT
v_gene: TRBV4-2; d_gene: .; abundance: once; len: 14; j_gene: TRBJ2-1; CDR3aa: CASSQEGGADEQFF; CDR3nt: TGTGCCAGCAGCCAAGAAGGAGGGGCAGATGAGCAGTTCTTC
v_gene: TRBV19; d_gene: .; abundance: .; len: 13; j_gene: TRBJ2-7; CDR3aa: CASSITGDYEQYF; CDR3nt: TGTGCCAGTAGTATAACTGGAGACTACGAGCAGTACTTC
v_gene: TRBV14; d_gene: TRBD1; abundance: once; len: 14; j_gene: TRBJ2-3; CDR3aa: CASSQVHRGGTQYF; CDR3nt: TGTGCCAGCAGCCAAGTGCACAGGGGTGGTACGCAGTATTTT
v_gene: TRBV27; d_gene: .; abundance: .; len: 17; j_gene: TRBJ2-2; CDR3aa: CASSRLQVRLNTGELFF; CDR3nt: TGTGCCAGCAGCCGTTTGCAGGTCAGGTTGAACACCGGGGAGCTGTTTTTT
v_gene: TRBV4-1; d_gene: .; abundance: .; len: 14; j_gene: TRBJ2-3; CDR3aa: CASSQDSRTNTQYF; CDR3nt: TGCGCCAGCAGCCAAGATTCGCGGACTAATACGCAGTATTTT
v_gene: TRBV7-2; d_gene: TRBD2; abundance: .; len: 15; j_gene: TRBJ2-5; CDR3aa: CASSLAGGREETQYF; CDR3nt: TGTGCCAGCAGCTTGGCGGGGGGGCGGGAGGAGACCCAGTACTTC
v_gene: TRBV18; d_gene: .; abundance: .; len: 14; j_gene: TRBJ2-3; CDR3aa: CASSPLARPDTQYF; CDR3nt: TGTGCCAGCTCACCCCTAGCCCGACCAGATACGCAGTATTTT
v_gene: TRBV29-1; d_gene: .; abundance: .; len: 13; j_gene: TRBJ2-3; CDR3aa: CSAIRNDRDTQYF; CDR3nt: TGCAGCGCCATCCGCAATGACAGGGATACGCAGTATTTT
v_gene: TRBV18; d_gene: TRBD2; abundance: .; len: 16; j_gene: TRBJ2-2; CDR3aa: CASSLGTSGNTGELFF; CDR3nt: TGTGCCAGCTCACTAGGGACTAGCGGGAACACCGGGGAGCTGTTTTTT
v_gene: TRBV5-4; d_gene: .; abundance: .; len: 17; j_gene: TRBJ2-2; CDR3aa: CASSLAWGDTNTGELFF; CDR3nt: TGTGCCAGCAGCTTGGCCTGGGGGGATACGAACACCGGGGAGCTGTTTTTT
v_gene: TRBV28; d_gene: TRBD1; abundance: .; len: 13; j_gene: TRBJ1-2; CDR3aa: CASLDREPGGYTF; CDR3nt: TGTGCCAGCCTAGACAGGGAACCGGGCGGCTACACCTTC
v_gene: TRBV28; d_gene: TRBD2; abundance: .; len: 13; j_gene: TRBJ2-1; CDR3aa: CASRLPGGVEQFF; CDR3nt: TGTGCCAGCAGATTGCCGGGGGGTGTTGAGCAGTTCTTC
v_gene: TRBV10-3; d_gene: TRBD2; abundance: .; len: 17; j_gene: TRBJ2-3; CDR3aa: CASRPGLAGGMADTQYF; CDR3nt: TGTGCCAGCCGACCGGGACTAGCGGGGGGGATGGCAGATACGCAGTATTTT
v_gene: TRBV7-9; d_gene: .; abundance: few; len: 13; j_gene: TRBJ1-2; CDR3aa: CASSLAGSFGYTF; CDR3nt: TGTGCCAGCAGCTTAGCTGGGAGTTTTGGCTACACCTTC
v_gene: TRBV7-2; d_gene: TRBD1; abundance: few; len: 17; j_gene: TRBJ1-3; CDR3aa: CASSPQGALLSGNTIYF; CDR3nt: TGTGCCAGCAGCCCACAGGGGGCACTGCTCTCTGGAAACACCATATATTTT
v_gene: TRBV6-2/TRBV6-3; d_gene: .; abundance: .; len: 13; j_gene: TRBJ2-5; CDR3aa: CASSYLVQETQYF; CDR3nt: TGTGCCAGCAGTTATCTAGTACAAGAGACCCAGTACTTC
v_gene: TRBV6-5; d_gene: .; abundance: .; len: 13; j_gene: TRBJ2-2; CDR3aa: CASRPGLGGELFF; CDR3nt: TGTGCCAGCAGACCAGGGTTGGGCGGGGAGCTGTTTTTT
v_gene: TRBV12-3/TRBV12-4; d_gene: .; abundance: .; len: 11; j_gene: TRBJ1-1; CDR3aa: CASRTGFEAFF; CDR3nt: TGTGCCAGCCGTACAGGGTTTGAAGCTTTCTTT
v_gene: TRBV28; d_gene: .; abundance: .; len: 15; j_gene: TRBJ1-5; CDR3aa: CASLWGQGNNQPQHF; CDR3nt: TGTGCCAGCCTCTGGGGGCAGGGGAACAATCAGCCCCAGCATTTT